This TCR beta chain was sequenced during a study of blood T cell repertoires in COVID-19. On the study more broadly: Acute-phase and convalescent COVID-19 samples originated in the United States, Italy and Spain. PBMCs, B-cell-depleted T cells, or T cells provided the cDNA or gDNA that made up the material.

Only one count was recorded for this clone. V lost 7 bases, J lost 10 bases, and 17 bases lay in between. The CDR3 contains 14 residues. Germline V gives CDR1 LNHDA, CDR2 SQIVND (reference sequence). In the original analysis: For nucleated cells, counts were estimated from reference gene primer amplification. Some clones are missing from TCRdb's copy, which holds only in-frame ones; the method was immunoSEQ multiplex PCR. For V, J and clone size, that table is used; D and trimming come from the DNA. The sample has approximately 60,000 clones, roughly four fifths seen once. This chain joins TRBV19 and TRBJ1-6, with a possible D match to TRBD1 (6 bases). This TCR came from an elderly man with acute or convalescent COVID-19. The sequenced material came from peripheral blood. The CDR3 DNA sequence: TGTGCCAGTATGGTCCGGGGGGGCGAATCACCCCTCCACTTT. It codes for CASMVRGGESPLHF. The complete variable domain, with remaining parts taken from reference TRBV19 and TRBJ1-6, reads DGGITQSPKYLFRKEGQNVTLSCEQNLNHDAMYWYRQDPGQGLRLIYYSQIVNDFQKGDIAEGYSVSREKKESFPLTVTSAQKNPTAFYLCASMVRGGESPLHFGNGTRLTVT.